Each of the 20 T cell receptor beta chains below was sequenced from the same sample in a study of neurological immune-mediated disorders. TCRdb passed the 5' RACE reads through MiXCR, listing each CDR3 protein once. The sample lists roughly 17,000 distinct CDR3 sequences, roughly 2.5% occurring once. Input material: PBMCs. The origin of the receptors is a woman aged 18-29 years with multiple sclerosis.

This clonotype was seen many times. The V and J genes are TRBV7-6 and TRBJ2-2, with D unresolved. Trimming cost V 3 bases and J 1 base, with 6 bases left between them. The CDR3 has 14 amino acids. Per germline, CDR1 SGHVS and CDR2 FNYEAQ. CDR3 in amino acids: CASSLTVNTGELFF. The CDR3 coding sequence is TGTGCCAGCAGCTTGACGGTGAACACCGGGGAGCTGTTTTTT.

This clonotype appeared many times. Because it lacks the conserved phenylalanine or tryptophan at the end, this CDR3 is likely a read error. V is TRBV7-8 and J is TRBJ2-4; D not resolved. The V and J ends lost 4 bases and 0 bases respectively, with 7 bases between them. The CDR3 runs to 14 residues. Germline-derived CDR1 and CDR2 are SGHVS and FQNEAQ. CDR3 amino acids: CASSSPVAKNIQYC. The CDR3 coding sequence is TGTGCCAGCAGCTCCCCGGTAGCCAAAAACATTCAGTACTGC.

This clonotype was detected many times. The chain employs TRBV7-2 and TRBJ1-2; TRBD1 is a possible D gene (6 bases). In germline, CDR1 is SGHTA, CDR2 FQGNSA. The CDR3 loop spans 13 amino acids. V dropped 5 bases and J dropped 4 bases, with 11 bases sitting between them. The chain's CDR3 is CASSLQGSYGYTF. The CDR3 coding sequence is TGTGCCAGCAGCCTACAGGGCAGCTATGGCTACACCTTC.

In this sample, this clonotype turned up many times. The chain combines TRBV20-1 with TRBJ2-4, with 7 bases that match TRBD1. This CDR3 is built from 15 residues. V trimming: 1 base; J trimming: 8 bases; junction bases outside the gene matches: 11. Germline assignment: CDR1 DFQATT and CDR2 SNEGSKA (reference sequence). Here the CDR3 reads CSARGDRQGVYIQYF. DNA of the CDR3: TGCAGTGCTAGAGGGGACAGACAGGGTGTGTACATTCAGTACTTC.

This clonotype has only a few counts. One end of the junction fails to match germline, which may point to a read error. The rearrangement joins TRBV12-3 or TRBV12-4 to TRBJ1-5; D is ambiguous. This CDR3 contains 11 residues. This CDR3 is CASSLGQPQNF. The DNA of the CDR3 is TGTGCCAGCAGTTTGGGTCAGCCCCAGAATTTT.

This clonotype was recorded once. This sequence joins TRBV5-5 and TRBJ2-3; 14 nucleotides line up with TRBD2. This CDR3 is 15 amino acids long. Per germline, CDR1 SGHKS and CDR2 YYEKEE (reference sequence). V lost 4 bases and J lost 5; bases outside the gene matches: 3. DNA of the CDR3: TGTGCCAGCAGCGGACTAGCGGGGGGTCAAGATACGCAGTATTTT. Its translation is CASSGLAGGQDTQYF. Full variable domain (remainder filled in from reference TRBV5-5 and TRBJ2-3): DAGVTQSPTHLIKTRGQQVTLRCSPISGHKSVSWYQQVLGQGPQFIFQYYEKEERGRGNFPDRFSARQFPNYSSELNVNALLLGDSALYLCASSGLAGGQDTQYFGPGTRLTVL.

Ten or more counts support this clonotype. The V call is TRBV20-1, the J call TRBJ2-2, with 8 bases lining up with TRBD1. Trimming took 5 bases from V and 3 from J; bases not matched to a gene: 5. The length of the CDR3 is 14 residues. Germline lookup yields CDR1 DFQATT and CDR2 SNEGSKA (reference sequence). CDR3 sequence: CSAGRQGHTGELFF. CDR3 nucleotides: TGCAGTGCTGGGAGACAGGGGCACACCGGGGAGCTGTTTTTT.

In its sample, this clonotype was seen many times. The rearrangement joins TRBV5-4 to TRBJ2-3, with no clear D. The germline V and J ends were trimmed by 7 bases and 0 bases, with 9 bases remaining between them. This CDR3 has 13 residues. In germline, CDR1 is SGHNT, CDR2 YYREEE (reference sequence). CDR3 DNA sequence: TGTGCCAGCTCTCCCAGTAGCACAGATACGCAGTATTTT. Its protein product is CASSPSSTDTQYF.

This clonotype was seen repeatedly, ten times or more. The genes are TRBV20-1 and TRBJ1-4; 9 nucleotides agree with TRBD1. CDR3 size: 14 residues. The V and J ends lost 4 bases and 2 bases, in that order; junction bases with no gene match: 2. Germline-derived CDR1 and CDR2 are DFQATT and SNEGSKA (reference sequence). The CDR3 region is CSATDRGTNEKLFF. DNA of the CDR3: TGCAGTGCTACGGACAGGGGCACTAATGAAAAACTGTTTTTT.

There are many counts of this clonotype. The DNA for the CDR3 is TGCAGTGCTAGGCTCAGTATTAACCGCTATGGCTACACCTTC. As protein: CSARLSINRYGYTF. The chain recombines TRBV20-1 with TRBJ1-2; no definite D call. Deletions cut 3 bases from V and 4 bases from J, with 15 bases between. The V gene's germline CDR1 is DFQATT and CDR2 SNEGSKA (reference sequence). This CDR3 contains 14 residues.

This clonotype came up many times. The CDR3 sequence: CASSQGEGTGYNEQFF. In DNA form, the CDR3 reads TGTGCCAGCAGCCAAGGGGAGGGGACAGGCTACAATGAGCAGTTCTTC. V usage is TRBV14 and J usage is TRBJ2-1; TRBD1 is a possible D gene (8 bases). Germline loops: CDR1 SGHDN, CDR2 FVKESK. The CDR3 has 16 residues. V was shortened by 1 base and J by 3 bases, with 13 bases between the two germline ends.

This clonotype was recorded at least ten times. The CDR3 region is CASRGDRSRHTGELFF. The CDR3 nucleotides are TGTGCCAGCAGGGGGGACAGGTCGAGGCACACCGGGGAGCTGTTTTTT. This chain links TRBV28 with TRBJ2-2; TRBD1 matches 8 bases. CDR1 is MDHEN, CDR2 SYDVKM, per germline. CDR3 length: 16 amino acids. J was trimmed by 3 bases and V by 6 bases; bases with no gene match: 9.

This clonotype was found many times. This chain connects TRBV9 to TRBJ2-3, with TRBD1 identical over 7 bases. This CDR3 region has 14 residues. In germline, CDR1 is SGDLS, CDR2 YYNGEE. V trimming: 6 bases; J trimming: 2 bases; junction bases outside the gene matches: 6. The chain's CDR3 is CASNPGQHTDTQYF. The CDR3, as DNA: TGTGCCAGCAACCCGGGACAGCACACAGATACGCAGTATTTT.

In this sample, this clonotype turned up many times. Without the conserved terminal phenylalanine or tryptophan, this CDR3 likely stems from a read error. This rearrangement joins TRBV20-1 to TRBJ2-5, with D uncertain. The V end was cut by 6 bases, the J end by 1 base, with 6 bases between. There are 11 residues in the CDR3. Germline loops: CDR1 DFQATT, CDR2 SNEGSKA (reference sequence). CDR3 DNA: TGCAGTGCCTCCACCCAAGAGACCCAGTACATC. Its protein product is CSASTQETQYI.

This clonotype was counted many times. This rearrangement joins TRBV29-1 to TRBJ1-1; the D is unclear. The CDR3 has 13 amino acids. Trimming removed 4 bases at V and 3 bases at J, with 12 bases between. Germline CDR1 reads SQVTM; CDR2 reads ANQGSEA. The CDR3 sequence: CSVGAARDTEAFF. The CDR3 coding sequence is TGCAGCGTTGGTGCGGCTCGGGACACTGAAGCTTTCTTT.

This clonotype was seen ten or more times. The chain joins TRBV12-3 or TRBV12-4 to TRBJ2-5; D unclear. Trimming removed 2 bases from V and 2 bases from J, with 12 bases in between. CDR3 length: 15 residues. The CDR3 nucleotides are TGTGCCAGCAGTTTAAGGGCACACCCTCAAGAGACCCAGTACTTC. Amino acid sequence: CASSLRAHPQETQYF.

The gene calls are TRBV5-1 and TRBJ1-1; D ambiguous. Looked up from germline, CDR1 is SGHRS and CDR2 is YFSETQ. With 1 base removed from V and 1 base from J, the gap between germline ends came to 8 bases. CDR3 size: 14 residues. CDR3 coding DNA: TGCGCCAGCAGCTTGTCCGGTGGGAACACTGAAGCTTTCTTT. Amino acid sequence: CASSLSGGNTEAFF.

This clonotype was counted a few times. The chain couples TRBV3-1 to TRBJ1-1, with unresolved D. Germline-derived CDR1 and CDR2 are LGHDT and YNNKEL (reference sequence). V dropped 6 bases and J dropped 1 base, with 9 bases sitting between them. The CDR3 runs to 13 residues. In nucleotides, the CDR3 is TGTGCCAGCAGTAGAACGGAGAACACTGAAGCTTTCTTT. Translating it yields CASSRTENTEAFF.

This clonotype was seen many times. V and J are TRBV7-9 and TRBJ2-6, with D perhaps being TRBD1 or TRBD2 (5 bases each). V lost 5 bases and J 0 bases, leaving 11 bases between the germline ends. This CDR3 has 16 residues. Germline values: CDR1 SEHNR, CDR2 FQNEAQ (reference sequence). The CDR3 DNA is TGTGCCAGCAGCCTTACAGGAGGCTCTGGGGCCAACGTCCTGACTTTC. Protein product: CASSLTGGSGANVLTF.

Ten or more counts support this clonotype. The chain recombines TRBV2 with TRBJ1-2; D unclear. V was shortened by 6 bases and J by 0 bases, with 8 bases between the two germline ends. CDR1 is SNHLY and CDR2 is FYNNEI in the germline V gene. This CDR3 has 13 residues. CDR3 in DNA: TGTGCCAGCAGCGCAAGGGCTAACTATGGCTACACCTTC. Its protein is CASSARANYGYTF.